The present entry profiles one TCR beta chain with its context. Its antigen is unidentified. The sample belongs to a study of cytomegalovirus exposure and HLA in healthy donors. Regarding the study as a whole: Accounts indicate the classifier identified cytomegalovirus status with strong specificity and sensitivity. Among TCR beta chains, those listed as cytomegalovirus-associated numbered approximately 150. The TCR clusters that emerged in the first cohort tended, a later analysis found, to co-occur in the 120 or so validation repertoires. In vitro work confirmed that a few CMV-associated chains recognize CMV antigens.

Germline values: CDR1 SGHRS, CDR2 YFSETQ. The junction had 8 bases not matched to a gene; V was cut back by 3 bases and J by 0 bases. The CDR3 has 18 amino acids. Produced via immunoSEQ multiplex PCR; TCRdb's table is partial and in-frame only. In the table there are 250,000 to 400,000 clones, 70% to 90% of which are singletons. The genes are TRBV5-1 and TRBJ1-6, with TRBD1 matching 8 bases. The sequencing input was PBMCs. The source of this sequence is a man younger than 40 in good health and CMV-seronegative. CDR3 loop: CASSSGTGTISYNSPLHF. The CDR3, as DNA: TGCGCCAGCAGCTCGGGGACAGGAACCATCTCCTATAATTCACCCCTCCACTTT.